This TCR beta chain came from a study of shared clonotypes between healthy human individuals. Study results and caveats: Non-shared clonotypes displayed generation probabilities falling below those of clonotypes present in all four donors.

Execution of the assay was at deep level. The input for sorted-subset replicate PCRs was around 0.2 ug DNA, about 29,000 T cell genomes. TCRdb keeps only in-frame clones here, not all; method: immunoSEQ multiplex PCR. The repertoire holds under 1,900,000 clones, approximately 98.5% seen once, with about 0.35% in the top ten. The CDR3 length is 14 residues. Germline V lookup: CDR1 SGHVS, CDR2 FQNEAQ. V gave up 5 bases and J gave up 2 bases; unmatched junction bases: 6. Regarding this clone: The target antigen is unknown.

V and J are TRBV7-8 and TRBJ2-7, with 7 bases lining up with TRBD1. The source of this sequence is a man between 25 and 39 years old in good health. The sample comprised naive CD4+ T cells sorted from blood. Documented subset: CD45RA+ positively selected. The CDR3 loop reads CASSGDRYTYEQYF. The CDR3 DNA follows: TGTGCCAGCAGCGGGGACAGATACACCTACGAGCAGTACTTC.